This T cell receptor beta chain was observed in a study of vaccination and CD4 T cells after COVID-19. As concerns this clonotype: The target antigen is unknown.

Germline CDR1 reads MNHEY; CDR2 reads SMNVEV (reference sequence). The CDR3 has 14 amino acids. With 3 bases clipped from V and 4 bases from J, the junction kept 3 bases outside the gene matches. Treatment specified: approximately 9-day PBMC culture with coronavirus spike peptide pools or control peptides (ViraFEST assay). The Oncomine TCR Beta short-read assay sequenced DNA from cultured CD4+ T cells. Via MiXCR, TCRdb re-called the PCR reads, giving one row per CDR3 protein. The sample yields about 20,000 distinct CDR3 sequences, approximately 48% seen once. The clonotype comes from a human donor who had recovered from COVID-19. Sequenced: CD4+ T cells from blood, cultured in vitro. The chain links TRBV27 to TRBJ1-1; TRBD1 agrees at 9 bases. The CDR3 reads CASSFWDRVTEAFF. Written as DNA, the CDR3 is TGTGCCAGCAGTTTCTGGGACAGGGTCACTGAAGCTTTCTTT.